The next 28 T cell receptor beta chains were all read from a single sample in a study of blood T cell repertoires in COVID-19. Sequencing was performed with immunoSEQ multiplex PCR; in TCRdb, only in-frame clones are kept and a portion is missing. The data contain about 310,000 clones, roughly 90% of them singletons. The specimen sequenced was peripheral blood. The receptors come from a woman in her 30s with COVID-19, enrolled during active disease.

V and J are TRBV3-1 (or the pseudogene TRBV3-2) and TRBJ2-7; D uncertain. The ends were cut back, 0 bases at V and 2 bases at J, with 8 bases in the middle. In germline, CDR1 is LGHDT, CDR2 YNNKEL (reference sequence). The CDR3 length is 14 residues. The CDR3 loop reads CASSQEVNTYEQYF. In DNA, the CDR3 is TGTGCCAGCAGCCAAGAAGTGAACACCTACGAGCAGTACTTC.

This clone occurred once. The V call is TRBV5-1, the J call TRBJ2-2; tentative D call: TRBD1 (5 bases). Germline CDR1 is SGHRS and CDR2 is YFSETQ. The ends were cut back, 0 bases at V and 3 bases at J, with 18 bases in the middle. The CDR3 sequence is 18 residues long. The chain's CDR3 is CASSLGEWTDSYTGELFF. Written as DNA, the CDR3 is TGCGCCAGCAGCTTGGGAGAGTGGACCGACAGCTACACCGGGGAGCTGTTTTTT.

The gene calls are TRBV19 and TRBJ2-3, with 8 nucleotides matching TRBD2. This CDR3 is 16 amino acids long. Germline lookup yields CDR1 LNHDA and CDR2 SQIVND (reference sequence). The V and J ends lost 1 base and 6 bases, in that order; junction bases with no gene match: 9. The CDR3 coding sequence is TGTGCCAGTAGTATAGGGACTAGCTCCCCCGGGGATACGCAGTATTTT. Amino acids: CASSIGTSSPGDTQYF.

This sequence joins TRBV10-1 and TRBJ2-7; TRBD2 might be the D (5 bases). Germline V gives CDR1 WNHNN, CDR2 SYGVQD (reference sequence). Trimming shortened V by 10 bases and J by 1 base, and 17 bases separated the two germline ends. The CDR3 spans 14 residues. This CDR3 reads CATTPDWGSYEQYF. CDR3 bases: TGCGCCACCACGCCGGACTGGGGATCCTACGAGCAGTACTTC.

The rearrangement links TRBV19 to TRBJ1-1, with D possibly matching TRBD1 (5 bases). CDR3 size: 14 residues. Germline CDR1 reads LNHDA; CDR2 reads SQIVND (reference sequence). V dropped 10 bases and J dropped 1 base, with 16 bases sitting between them. The CDR3 sequence: CATNRGLSNTEAFF. In nucleotides, the CDR3 is TGTGCCACCAATCGGGGACTTTCGAACACTGAAGCTTTCTTT.

The chain uses TRBV30 and TRBJ1-1; 7 positions match TRBD1. This CDR3 spans 12 amino acids. Germline CDR1 GTSNPN, CDR2 SVGIG (reference sequence). The J segment lost 6 bases and the V segment lost 5 bases, leaving 6 bases of the junction unmatched. The CDR3 protein is CAWAQGTAEAFF. CDR3 nucleotide sequence: TGTGCCTGGGCACAGGGGACCGCTGAAGCTTTCTTT.

A single count supports this clone. The chain couples TRBV5-5 to TRBJ2-5, with 12 bases aligning to TRBD2. This CDR3 has 18 residues. Germline lookup yields CDR1 SGHKS and CDR2 YYEKEE (reference sequence). J gave up 0 bases and V 0 bases, and 6 bases lay outside the gene matches. CDR3 DNA: TGTGCCAGCAGCTTGGGACTAGCGGGAGTGTCGTACCAAGAGACCCAGTACTTC. It specifies CASSLGLAGVSYQETQYF.

V gene TRBV19 combines with J gene TRBJ2-5, with D perhaps matching TRBD2 (6 bases). Germline V lookup: CDR1 LNHDA, CDR2 SQIVND (reference sequence). V was cut by 3 bases and J by 3 bases, with 14 bases left in between. CDR3 length equals 15 residues. Here the CDR3 DNA reads TGTGCCAGTAGTATGCTGGTGAGGAGGGAAGAGACCCAGTACTTC. Protein sequence: CASSMLVRREETQYF.

The rearrangement uses TRBV19 and TRBJ1-2; unclear D gene. This CDR3 is 13 amino acids long. Trimming left V 8 bases short and J 5 bases short, with 15 bases between. From germline, CDR1 is LNHDA and CDR2 SQIVND (reference sequence). CDR3 sequence (DNA): TGTGCCAGTGGCGTTCAGGCTTCATATGGCTACACCTTC. Amino acids: CASGVQASYGYTF.

CDR3 sequence reads: CASRGLAGSNTGELFF. The CDR3 bases are TGTGCCAGCCGGGGACTAGCGGGATCGAACACCGGGGAGCTGTTTTTT. The rearrangement uses TRBV9 and TRBJ2-2; 13 bases align to TRBD2. Germline-derived CDR1 and CDR2 are SGDLS and YYNGEE. J lost 0 bases, V lost 7 bases, and 3 bases had no gene match. There are 16 residues in the CDR3. The whole variable domain, remainder taken from reference TRBV9 and TRBJ2-2, is DSGVTQTPKHLITATGQRVTLRCSPRSGDLSVYWYQQSLDQGLQFLIQYYNGEERAKGNILERFSAQQFPDLHSELNLSSLELGDSALYFCASRGLAGSNTGELFFGEGSRLTVL.

This clone was recorded a few times. The chain uses TRBV30 and TRBJ1-2; D call uncertain. In germline, CDR1 is GTSNPN, CDR2 SVGIG (reference sequence). Trimming took 0 bases from V and 8 from J, leaving 10 bases between them. The CDR3 is 12 amino acids. CDR3 region: CAWSVGRGGYTF. In DNA form, the CDR3 reads TGTGCCTGGAGTGTAGGGAGAGGAGGCTACACCTTC.

The chain uses TRBV13 and TRBJ2-3; 7 nucleotides match TRBD1. The CDR3 is 17 amino acids. Germline V gives CDR1 PRHDT, CDR2 FYEKMQ (reference sequence). V lost 5 bases, J lost 3 bases, and 14 bases stayed unmatched. In DNA, the CDR3 is TGTGCCAGCAGCCTCAGGTTAGGGGGCCCAGCGACAGATACGCAGTATTTT. As protein: CASSLRLGGPATDTQYF.

The V and J genes are TRBV11-3 and TRBJ2-2; 7 bases fit TRBD1. Germline-derived CDR1 and CDR2 are SGHNT and YENEEA. The CDR3 is 16 residues long. J gave up 0 bases and V 1 base, and 2 bases lay outside the gene matches. The CDR3 bases are TGTGCCAGCAGCTTAGGGGACAGCGCGAACACCGGGGAGCTGTTTTTT. Its translation is CASSLGDSANTGELFF.

This sequence joins TRBV24-1 and TRBJ1-2, with a weak D call TRBD1 (6 bases). Trimming removed 3 bases from V and 4 bases from J, with 14 bases in between. The CDR3 runs to 15 residues. Germline loops: CDR1 KGHDR, CDR2 SFDVKD. CDR3 amino acids: CATSDTNRESYGYTF. The CDR3 coding sequence is TGTGCCACCAGTGATACGAACAGGGAAAGCTATGGCTACACCTTC.

This chain joins TRBV20-1 and TRBJ2-7, with D tentatively TRBD1 (6 bases). V gave up 6 bases and J gave up 1 base, with 7 bases separating them. The germline V gene has CDR1 DFQATT and CDR2 SNEGSKA (reference sequence). The CDR3 has 11 amino acids. The CDR3 region has the DNA TGCAGTGCCGGACAGTCCTACGAGCAGTACTTC. As protein: CSAGQSYEQYF.

The J gene is TRBJ1-1, the V gene TRBV20-1; the match to TRBD1 covers 7 bases. Germline CDR1 reads DFQATT; CDR2 reads SNEGSKA (reference sequence). The J segment lost 8 bases and the V segment lost 3 bases, leaving 6 bases of the junction unmatched. The CDR3 consists of 12 residues. This CDR3 reads CSASSPGQEAFF. Written as DNA, the CDR3 is TGCAGTGCTAGTTCACCGGGACAGGAAGCTTTCTTT.

This clone has just a few counts. This chain uses TRBV28 with TRBJ1-1; 7 nucleotides match TRBD1. Germline V gene lookup returns CDR1 MDHEN and CDR2 SYDVKM. V dropped 5 bases and J dropped 7; count of bases not matched to a gene: 4. This CDR3 is built from 12 residues. CDR3 residues: CASSTGQYEAFF. In nucleotides, the CDR3 is TGTGCCAGCAGTACGGGACAGTATGAAGCTTTCTTT.

V usage is TRBV4-1 and J usage is TRBJ2-5; D may be TRBD2 (5 bases). The CDR3 contains 16 residues. The V end lost 1 base, the J end lost 2 bases, and 14 bases lay between the germline ends. The germline V gene has CDR1 MGHRA and CDR2 YSYEKL. In DNA form, the CDR3 reads TGCGCCAGCAGCCAAGGAGGGCTAGCAGTTCAAGAGACCCAGTACTTC. This sequence encodes CASSQGGLAVQETQYF.

This clone came up a few times. DNA of the CDR3: TGCAGTGCTAGTGTGTCGGGAAGAGGCCAGTTCTTC. This translates into CSASVSGRGQFF. This chain links TRBV20-1 with TRBJ2-1, with D possibly matching TRBD2 (5 bases). CDR3 size: 12 residues. V was cut by 3 bases and J by 13 bases, with 16 bases left in between. From germline, CDR1 is DFQATT and CDR2 SNEGSKA (reference sequence).

The chain uses TRBV9 and TRBJ2-3, with a tentative D call TRBD1 (7 bases). The length of the CDR3 is 16 residues. V lost 0 bases, J lost 0 bases, and 11 bases lay in between. Germline CDR1 SGDLS, CDR2 YYNGEE. The CDR3 reads CASSVAEGASTDTQYF. CDR3 nucleotide sequence: TGTGCCAGCAGCGTAGCGGAGGGGGCGAGCACAGATACGCAGTATTTT.

This clone has a single count. The chain employs TRBV11-2 and TRBJ2-7; 8 positions agree with TRBD2. Trimming took 1 base from V and 2 from J; bases not matched to a gene: 10. CDR3 size: 17 residues. Looked up from germline, CDR1 is SGHAT and CDR2 is FQNNGV. In nucleotides, the CDR3 is TGTGCCAGCAGCTTAGCCCCCCCGGGAGGGCCGCCCTACGAGCAGTACTTC. Translation: CASSLAPPGGPPYEQYF.

The chain couples TRBV30 to TRBJ2-5; 8 nucleotides align to TRBD2. The J segment lost 5 bases and the V segment lost 6 bases, leaving 8 bases of the junction unmatched. The CDR3 extends over 13 amino acids. Germline V gives CDR1 GTSNPN, CDR2 SVGIG (reference sequence). The CDR3 here is CACGGVLGETQYF. The CDR3 region has the DNA TGTGCCTGCGGGGGGGTGCTTGGGGAGACCCAGTACTTC.

The chain uses TRBV5-1 and TRBJ2-2; maybe TRBD1 (5 bases). Trimming took 2 bases from V and 2 from J, leaving 13 bases between them. This CDR3 has 16 residues. The germline V gene encodes CDR1 SGHRS and CDR2 YFSETQ. The CDR3 nucleotides are TGCGCCAGCAGCTTCCCTCCAGGGCCTAACACCGGGGAGCTGTTTTTT. Residues: CASSFPPGPNTGELFF.

In this sample, this clone turned up once. The genes are TRBV3-1 (or the pseudogene TRBV3-2) and TRBJ2-2; 7 positions agree with TRBD2. CDR3 length equals 14 residues. From germline, CDR1 is LGHDT and CDR2 YNNKEL (reference sequence). Germline trimming cut 4 bases from V and 2 bases from J; bases unmatched to any gene: 1. CDR3 sequence (DNA): TGTGCCAGCAGCCGCGGGAGTAACACCGGGGAGCTGTTTTTT. Protein sequence: CASSRGSNTGELFF.

The CDR3 region has the DNA TGTGCCAGCAGCACAGCGATGGAGGGGTATGGCTACACCTTC. Protein product: CASSTAMEGYGYTF. The chain has TRBV7-9 and TRBJ1-2; tentative D call: TRBD1 (5 bases). Trimming removed 5 bases at V and 5 bases at J, with 15 bases between. Germline V gene lookup returns CDR1 SEHNR and CDR2 FQNEAQ (reference sequence). The CDR3 consists of 14 residues.

The CDR3 protein is CAIREGLAGMDEQFF. The CDR3 nucleotides read TGTGCCATCAGAGAGGGACTAGCGGGAATGGATGAGCAGTTCTTC. J is TRBJ2-1 and V is TRBV10-3, with TRBD2 matching over 13 bases. The germline CDR1 and CDR2 sequences are ENHRY and SYGVKD. V was clipped by 6 bases and J by 8 bases; unmatched bases: 7. The CDR3 is 15 residues long.

This chain connects TRBV4-1 to TRBJ2-1; 9 positions match TRBD2. The CDR3 covers 17 residues. V lost 0 bases, J lost 2 bases, and 5 bases stayed unmatched. The germline V gene encodes CDR1 MGHRA and CDR2 YSYEKL. The CDR3 reads CASSQEGLAEAYNEQFF. Here the CDR3 DNA reads TGCGCCAGCAGCCAAGAGGGACTAGCCGAAGCCTACAATGAGCAGTTCTTC.

The chain combines TRBV6-5 with TRBJ1-6, with a possible D match to TRBD1 (5 bases). CDR3 length: 12 residues. The V and J ends lost 6 bases and 7 bases respectively, with 7 bases between them. Germline V gives CDR1 MNHEY, CDR2 SVGAGI. CDR3 sequence: CASRTANSPLHF. CDR3 coding DNA: TGTGCCAGCAGGACAGCCAATTCACCCCTCCACTTT.